This T cell receptor (beta chain) comes out of a study of T cell repertoires in aging, cancer and after chemotherapy. Rearranged V-D-J TRB sequences were amplified with a mixed TRB-A/B primer pool. TCRdb redid the calling of the multiplex PCR reads with MiXCR, one entry per CDR3 protein. This table has approximately 3,000 distinct CDR3 sequences, approximately 23% appearing once. By proportion, this clonotype is large. Its target is unknown. Amplification of TCR beta used genomic DNA extracted from peripheral blood. The CDR3 spans 15 residues. Germline lookup yields CDR1 LNHDA and CDR2 SQIVND (reference sequence). V shed 3 bases and J 5 bases; nucleotides not matched to a gene: 6. General study findings and limits: Untreated cancer patients had significantly lower blood TCR diversity than age-matched healthy donors.

Sequencing was done on a sample of blood. The J gene is TRBJ2-2, the V gene TRBV19, with 7 bases that match TRBD2. This receptor was obtained from a human donor with a solid tumor. In DNA form, the CDR3 reads TGTGCCAGTAGTATCAGGCGGGAGTTAACCGGGGAGCTGTTTTTT. Residues: CASSIRRELTGELFF.